The entry below gives a single T cell receptor (beta chain) sequence along with its context. The data were obtained in a study of T cells expressing NK-cell markers. This CDR3 region has 12 residues. Germline CDR1 reads SGHKS; CDR2 reads YYEKEE (reference sequence). TCRdb re-called the 5' RACE reads; one entry per CDR3 protein, DNA not given. The data include 300,000 to 450,000 distinct CDR3 sequences; the top ten clones carry around 5%. This receptor was identified in a man aged 18-70 years in good health. Sequencing was performed on blood T cells: a sorted CD56 or NKG2C T cell subset, CD4+ or CD8+ T cells, or bulk PBMC T cells (not recorded which). The chain links TRBV5-5 to TRBJ2-1. CDR3: CASSLEYNEQFF.